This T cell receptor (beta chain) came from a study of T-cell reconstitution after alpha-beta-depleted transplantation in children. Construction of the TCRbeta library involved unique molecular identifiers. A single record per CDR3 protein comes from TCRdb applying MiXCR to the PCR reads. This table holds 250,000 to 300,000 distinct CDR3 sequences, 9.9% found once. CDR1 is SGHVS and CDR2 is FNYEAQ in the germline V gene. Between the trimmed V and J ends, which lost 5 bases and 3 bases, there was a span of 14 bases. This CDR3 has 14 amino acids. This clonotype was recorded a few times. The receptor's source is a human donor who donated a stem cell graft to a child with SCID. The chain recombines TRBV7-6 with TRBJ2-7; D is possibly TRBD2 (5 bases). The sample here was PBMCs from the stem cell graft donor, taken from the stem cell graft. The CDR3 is CASSPLDWNYEQYF. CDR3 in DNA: TGTGCCAGCAGCCCGTTGGACTGGAACTACGAGCAGTACTTC.